This record looks at one T cell receptor (beta chain) sequence and its context. Its specificity is unknown. The TCR beta cDNA libraries carried unique molecular identifiers. TCRdb passed the PCR reads through MiXCR, listing each CDR3 protein once. The table records about 820,000 distinct CDR3 sequences, around 50% of them present only once. The source of the sample is a study of post-analysis software for immune sequencing data. General study points: Those samples that were prepared in the same batch co-clustered strongly by F measure.

Sequenced material: blood. This receptor was identified in a girl aged 10 to 17 with multiple sclerosis.

CDR3 region: CASSSFGLHNEQFF. In nucleotides, the CDR3 is TGTGCCAGCAGCTCGTTCGGACTACACAATGAGCAGTTCTTC. The gene calls are TRBV7-3 and TRBJ2-1; TRBD2 might be the D (6 bases). The germline V gene has CDR1 SGHTA and CDR2 FQGTGA. This CDR3 has 14 residues. Trimming left V 4 bases short and J 5 bases short, with 12 bases between.